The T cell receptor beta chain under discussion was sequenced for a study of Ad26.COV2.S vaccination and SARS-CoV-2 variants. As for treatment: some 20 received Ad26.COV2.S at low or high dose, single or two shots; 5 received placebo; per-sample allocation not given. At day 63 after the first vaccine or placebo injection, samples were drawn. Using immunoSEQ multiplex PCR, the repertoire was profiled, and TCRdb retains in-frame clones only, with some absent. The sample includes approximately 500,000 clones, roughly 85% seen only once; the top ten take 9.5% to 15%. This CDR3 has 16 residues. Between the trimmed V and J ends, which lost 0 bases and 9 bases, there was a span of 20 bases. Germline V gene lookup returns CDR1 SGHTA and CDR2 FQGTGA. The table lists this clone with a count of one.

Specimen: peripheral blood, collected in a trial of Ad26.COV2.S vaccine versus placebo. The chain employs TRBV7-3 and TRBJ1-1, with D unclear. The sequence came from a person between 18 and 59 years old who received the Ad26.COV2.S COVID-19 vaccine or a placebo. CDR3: CASSLTSAGVDSKAFF. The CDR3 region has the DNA TGTGCCAGCAGCTTAACAAGTGCAGGCGTCGACTCGAAAGCTTTCTTT.